Below are 32 T cell receptor beta chains sequenced from a single sample in a study of human T cells and chemical hapten exposure. Time point of the sample: patch test 1, 2 weeks after DPC sensitization. Treatment indicated: therapeutic diphenylcyclopropenone sensitization with weekly scalp DPC. Using its own MiXCR run on the RACE reads, TCRdb lists one record per CDR3 protein. The data show 370,000 or so distinct CDR3 sequences, roughly 4.8% seen once. This specimen consisted of whole blood, obtained in connection with sensitization to the hapten diphenylcyclopropenone (DPC). The receptors originated from a woman aged 45-60 years with alopecia areata. Some clones in this sample may be carry-over from other donors' samples.

This clonotype has ten or more counts. The chain combines TRBV10-2 with TRBJ2-1; 13 bases agree with TRBD2. The CDR3 is made up of 15 amino acids. CDR1 and CDR2 (germline): WSHSY, SAAADI. Germline trimming cut 5 bases from V and 8 bases from J; bases unmatched to any gene: 6. The CDR3 here is CASSHGLAGVYEQFF. The CDR3 region has the DNA TGCGCCAGCAGTCACGGACTAGCGGGAGTTTATGAGCAGTTCTTC.

The gene calls are TRBV6-5 and TRBJ2-7, with 10 positions matching TRBD2. V trimming: 5 bases; J trimming: 0 bases; junction bases outside the gene matches: 7. Germline CDR1 and CDR2: MNHEY and SVGAGI. CDR3 length equals 16 residues. CDR3 region: CASSPGLAISSYEQYF. CDR3 bases: TGTGCCAGCAGTCCGGGACTAGCGATAAGCTCCTACGAGCAGTACTTC.

The chain recombines TRBV9 with TRBJ2-3, with 7 nucleotides matching TRBD1. The germline V gene has CDR1 SGDLS and CDR2 YYNGEE. This CDR3 has 13 amino acids. After removal of 2 bases from V and 6 bases from J, the junction contained 3 bases not matched to a gene. The chain's CDR3 is CASSVTGPDTQYF. The CDR3 coding sequence is TGTGCCAGCAGCGTGACAGGGCCCGATACGCAGTATTTT.

This clonotype was observed at least ten times. This chain uses TRBV9 with TRBJ2-7, with D tentatively TRBD2 (6 bases). The germline V and J ends were trimmed by 3 bases and 2 bases, with 15 bases remaining between them. The germline gives CDR1 SGDLS, CDR2 YYNGEE. This CDR3 has 15 amino acids. This CDR3 is CASSEKGTEAYEQYF. In DNA, the CDR3 is TGTGCCAGCAGCGAGAAAGGGACTGAAGCCTACGAGCAGTACTTC.

There are many counts of this clonotype. The V gene is TRBV28, the J gene TRBJ2-1; 7 nucleotides align to TRBD2. Germline trimming cut 1 base from V and 5 bases from J; bases unmatched to any gene: 14. The CDR3 has 18 residues. Germline CDR1 and CDR2: MDHEN and SYDVKM. The CDR3 protein is CASSLYRRVAGAHNEQFF. The CDR3 DNA sequence: TGTGCCAGCAGTTTATACCGCCGGGTTGCGGGAGCTCACAATGAGCAGTTCTTC. Complete variable domain (other parts from reference TRBV28 and TRBJ2-1): DVKVTQSSRYLVKRTGEKVFLECVQDMDHENMFWYRQDPGLGLRLIYFSYDVKMKEKGDIPEGYSVSREKKERFSLILESASTNQTSMYLCASSLYRRVAGAHNEQFFGPGTRLTVL.

This chain joins TRBV20-1 and TRBJ2-3, with 11 bases that match TRBD1. This CDR3 is built from 14 residues. Losses at the gene ends were 1 base for V and 5 bases for J; bases not matched to a gene: 2. Germline V gene sequence: CDR1 DFQATT, CDR2 SNEGSKA (reference sequence). Written as DNA, the CDR3 is TGCAGTGCTAGAGGGGACAGGGGGAGAGATACGCAGTATTTT. Encoded protein: CSARGDRGRDTQYF.

For this clonotype: Its ends do not fully match the called genes, so a read error is possible. The V gene is TRBV3-1, the J gene TRBJ2-5, with 9 bases fitting TRBD2. Germline-derived CDR1 and CDR2 are LGHDT and YNNKEL (reference sequence). The CDR3 runs 16 residues. The CDR3 loop reads CASSHKRGEIQETQYF. The CDR3 DNA follows: TGTGCAAGCAGCCATAAGCGGGGGGAAATACAAGAGACCCAGTACTTC.

This clonotype was recorded many times. J is TRBJ2-7 and V is TRBV9, with TRBD1 as a possible D gene (6 bases). Looked up from germline, CDR1 is SGDLS and CDR2 is YYNGEE. Trimming removed 4 bases at V and 4 bases at J, with 12 bases between. The CDR3 consists of 13 residues. Here the CDR3 DNA reads TGTGCCAGCAGCCCGGGACACGGGTACGAGCAGTACTTC. This gives the protein CASSPGHGYEQYF.

The chain is built from TRBV6-1 and TRBJ2-5; no clear D gene. The V end was cut by 2 bases, the J end by 5 bases, with 6 bases between. Per the germline V gene, CDR1 is MNHNS and CDR2 is SASEGT. CDR3 length: 12 amino acids. The CDR3 bases are TGTGCCAGCAGTGAATTTACCGAGACCCAGTACTTC. The encoded protein is CASSEFTETQYF.

This clonotype was counted at least ten times. The rearrangement uses TRBV10-3 and TRBJ2-3, with 10 bases matching TRBD2. This CDR3 spans 15 amino acids. The junction had 7 bases not matched to a gene; V was cut back by 5 bases and J by 5 bases. CDR1 is ENHRY and CDR2 is SYGVKD in the germline V gene. In nucleotides, the CDR3 is TGTGCCATCAGTCGTGGACTAGCGGAGGTAGATACGCAGTATTTT. It translates to CAISRGLAEVDTQYF.

This chain links TRBV5-6 with TRBJ1-5; D might be TRBD1 (5 bases). Germline V gene sequence: CDR1 SGHDT, CDR2 YYEEEE. The CDR3 extends over 12 amino acids. This CDR3 reads CATQGPGQPQHF. DNA for the CDR3: TGTGCGACGCAGGGTCCGGGTCAGCCCCAGCATTTT.

This clonotype has ten or more counts. This sequence joins TRBV10-3 and TRBJ2-5; TRBD1 might be the D (6 bases). V gave up 4 bases and J gave up 2 bases, with 11 bases separating them. Germline CDR1 and CDR2: ENHRY and SYGVKD. CDR3 length equals 14 residues. The CDR3 loop reads CAISVRGEQETQYF. The DNA for the CDR3 is TGTGCCATCAGTGTCAGGGGCGAGCAAGAGACCCAGTACTTC.

This clonotype has only one observation. A read error may be the cause here, since a much bigger clone is one base away. The chain couples TRBV10-3 to TRBJ2-1, with TRBD2 as a possible D gene (7 bases). The DNA end is a closer match to TRBJ2-7, so the J assignment may be wrong. The germline V gene has CDR1 ENHRY and CDR2 SYGVKD. The CDR3 runs to 13 residues. CDR3 loop: CAIGGGPYNEQYF. In DNA form, the CDR3 reads TGTGCCATCGGCGGGGGCCCTTACAATGAGCAGTACTTC.

This clonotype was counted ten times or more. The chain recombines TRBV28 with TRBJ2-1; no definite D call. The CDR3 is 12 residues long. From germline, CDR1 is MDHEN and CDR2 SYDVKM. V was trimmed by 10 bases and J by 5 bases, leaving 12 bases between them. The CDR3 region is CATNVNHNEQFF. As DNA, the CDR3 is TGTGCCACCAACGTAAACCACAATGAGCAGTTCTTC.

The chain employs TRBV6-5 and TRBJ2-3, with a weak D call TRBD1 (5 bases). This CDR3 has 12 amino acids. From germline, CDR1 is MNHEY and CDR2 SVGAGI. Trimming left V 6 bases short and J 3 bases short, with 7 bases between. The CDR3 DNA is TGTGCCAGCAGGGACACAACAGATACGCAGTATTTT. Its protein is CASRDTTDTQYF.

Details on this clonotype: Sequence at one end of the junction differs from germline and may be a read error. V usage is TRBV6-2 or TRBV6-3 and J usage is TRBJ1-5; no reliable D call. Germline assignment: CDR1 MNHEY and CDR2 SVGEGT. This CDR3 is 14 amino acids long. CDR3 DNA: TGTACCAGCAGTTACGTGAGCGGCAATCAGCCCCAGCATTTT. It codes for CTSSYVSGNQPQHF.

The chain carries TRBV20-1 and TRBJ1-6, with D hard to call. V was pared by 6 bases and J by 5 bases, with 17 bases between. The CDR3 runs 15 residues. Germline loops: CDR1 DFQATT, CDR2 SNEGSKA (reference sequence). The DNA for the CDR3 is TGCAGTGCATCCCAATCGGGGTACGATAATTCACCCCTCCACTTT. Translation: CSASQSGYDNSPLHF.

This clonotype was found many times. The CDR3 nucleotides read TGTGCCAGCAGCCCCGGGACTCACTCCTACAATGAGCAGTTCTTC. It specifies CASSPGTHSYNEQFF. The gene calls are TRBV14 and TRBJ2-1, with TRBD2 as a possible D gene (6 bases). The V end lost 4 bases, the J end lost 0 bases, and 10 bases lay between the germline ends. Germline assignment: CDR1 SGHDN and CDR2 FVKESK. This CDR3 has 15 amino acids.

As to this clonotype: It may be a read error: a sequence one base away is much more abundant. The chain combines TRBV6-6 with TRBJ1-1; D not resolved. The CDR3 is 12 amino acids. V was cut by 4 bases and J by 5 bases, with 8 bases left in between. The germline gives CDR1 MNHNY, CDR2 SVGAGI (reference sequence). The CDR3 DNA reads TGTGCCAGCAGTTCCCCGGGGACTGAAGCTTTCTTT. Its translation is CASSSPGTEAFF.

This clonotype has ten or more counts. The genes are TRBV27 and TRBJ2-1; the match to TRBD2 covers 10 bases. CDR3 size: 17 residues. With V trimmed by 5 bases and J by 7 bases, 14 bases remained unmatched. Germline V gives CDR1 MNHEY, CDR2 SMNVEV (reference sequence). The CDR3 nucleotides read TGTGCCAGCAGTCCGTTTGTCTCTAGCGGGAGCCTGAATGAGCAGTTCTTC. Translating gives CASSPFVSSGSLNEQFF.

The V and J genes are TRBV13 and TRBJ2-7; 9 bases fit TRBD2. V trimming: 5 bases; J trimming: 2 bases; junction bases outside the gene matches: 4. From germline, CDR1 is PRHDT and CDR2 FYEKMQ (reference sequence). CDR3 length: 14 amino acids. In DNA, the CDR3 is TGTGCCAGCAGCCTAGCGGGAAGGACCTACGAGCAGTACTTC. It is translated as CASSLAGRTYEQYF.

Many counts were recorded for this clonotype. The chain has TRBV7-9 and TRBJ2-3; D gene uncertain. In germline, CDR1 is SEHNR, CDR2 FQNEAQ (reference sequence). V lost 4 bases and J 5 bases, leaving 16 bases between the germline ends. There are 15 residues in the CDR3. The CDR3, as DNA: TGTGCCAGCAGCTCTTCTAGTGGAAGTGGAGATACGCAGTATTTT. This gives the protein CASSSSSGSGDTQYF. Variable domain in full (rest from reference TRBV7-9 and TRBJ2-3): DTGVSQNPRHKITKRGQNVTFRCDPISEHNRLYWYRQTLGQGPEFLTYFQNEAQLEKSRLLSDRFSAERPKGSFSTLEIQRTEQGDSAMYLCASSSSSGSGDTQYFGPGTRLTVL.

The DNA for the CDR3 is TGTGCCAGCACCCTTGAGGGAGAGGTTTACAATGAGCAGTTCTTC. This encodes CASTLEGEVYNEQFF. The chain recombines TRBV28 with TRBJ2-1, with a tentative D call TRBD2 (5 bases). This CDR3 contains 15 residues. Deletions cut 7 bases from V and 4 bases from J, with 17 bases between. Germline values: CDR1 MDHEN, CDR2 SYDVKM.

Turning to this clonotype: One end of the junction is discordant with germline, which a read error may explain. The V and J genes are TRBV28 and TRBJ1-1; D not resolved. The CDR3 loop spans 14 amino acids. Germline CDR1 reads MDHEN; CDR2 reads SYDVKM. CDR3 amino acids: CASSSHSGNSEAFF. DNA for the CDR3: TGTGCCAGCAGTTCCCACTCGGGGAACTCTGAAGCTTTCTTT.

This clonotype has more than one count but fewer than ten. CDR3 DNA sequence: TGTGCCAATAAGGCAGATACGCAGTATTTT. It encodes CANKADTQYF. The chain carries TRBV2 and TRBJ2-3; D gene ambiguous. The CDR3 loop spans 10 amino acids. V gave up 10 bases and J gave up 4 bases, with 6 bases separating them. Germline assignment: CDR1 SNHLY and CDR2 FYNNEI. The variable domain in full, with the rest retrieved from reference TRBV2 and TRBJ2-3, is EPEVTQTPSHQVTQMGQEVILRCVPISNHLYFYWYRQILGQKVEFLVSFYNNEISEKSEIFDDQFSVERPDGSNFTLKIRSTKLEDSAMYFCANKADTQYFGPGTRLTVL.

In this sample, this clonotype turned up many times. This rearrangement joins TRBV27 to TRBJ1-1; D not certain. Germline CDR1 reads MNHEY; CDR2 reads SMNVEV (reference sequence). The CDR3 runs 14 residues. Between the trimmed V and J ends, which lost 7 bases and 6 bases, there was a span of 18 bases. The CDR3 coding sequence is TGTGCCAGCAAAGTGGAAGGGCCGTCTTCTGAAGCTTTCTTT. Protein product: CASKVEGPSSEAFF.

This clonotype was seen ten or more times. V usage is TRBV6-1 and J usage is TRBJ2-6, with 7 bases identical to TRBD1. The CDR3 consists of 18 residues. V dropped 2 bases and J dropped 0; count of bases not matched to a gene: 7. Germline V CDR1 and CDR2: MNHNS, SASEGT. DNA of the CDR3: TGTGCCAGCAGTGAACGGTTAGGGGGCGCCTCTGGGGCCAACGTCCTGACTTTC. Translated, it gives CASSERLGGASGANVLTF.

This clonotype was seen at least ten times. V is TRBV6-2 or TRBV6-3 and J is TRBJ1-1; D uncertain. The CDR3 extends over 14 amino acids. Germline-derived CDR1 and CDR2 are MNHEY and SVGEGT. V lost 6 bases and J lost 0, with 11 bases in between. Here the CDR3 reads CASRRANMNTEAFF. The CDR3 DNA sequence: TGTGCCAGCAGGAGGGCTAACATGAACACTGAAGCTTTCTTT.

This clonotype was seen repeatedly, ten times or more. The chain couples TRBV7-9 to TRBJ2-7, with 10 nucleotides matching TRBD1. The CDR3 sequence is 14 residues long. From germline, CDR1 is SEHNR and CDR2 FQNEAQ (reference sequence). Losses at the gene ends were 5 bases for V and 6 bases for J; bases not matched to a gene: 7. The CDR3 sequence is CASSLGTGVIEQYF. The CDR3 coding sequence is TGTGCCAGCAGCCTGGGGACAGGGGTCATCGAGCAGTACTTC.

This clonotype was counted a few times. V usage is TRBV7-8 and J usage is TRBJ2-5, with unresolved D. CDR3 length: 16 residues. V was cut by 5 bases and J by 2 bases, with 18 bases left in between. CDR1 and CDR2 (germline): SGHVS, FQNEAQ. In DNA form, the CDR3 reads TGTGCCAGCAGCCCATGGCCTACCTGGGGTCAAGAGACCCAGTACTTC. Translated: CASSPWPTWGQETQYF.

Only a few counts were recorded for this clonotype. The chain employs TRBV15 and TRBJ1-5; 7 bases are shared with TRBD1. CDR3 length equals 17 residues. From germline, CDR1 is LNHNV and CDR2 YYDKDF (reference sequence). The V segment lost 0 bases and the J segment 7 bases; nucleotides outside the gene matches: 12. For the CDR3, the DNA is TGTGCCACCAGCAGAGAGGGACAGTCTCTCGGACGACAGCCCCAGCATTTT. This codes for CATSREGQSLGRQPQHF. Using reference TRBV15 and TRBJ1-5 for the parts outside the CDR3, the full variable domain is DAMVIQNPRYQVTQFGKPVTLSCSQTLNHNVMYWYQQKSSQAPKLLFHYYDKDFNNEADTPDNFQSRRPNTSFCFLDIRSPGLGDTAMYLCATSREGQSLGRQPQHFGDGTRLSIL.

This clonotype was picked up many times. The chain uses TRBV29-1 and TRBJ2-7; 9 positions match TRBD2. This CDR3 is built from 16 residues. The junction had 9 bases not matched to a gene; V was cut back by 2 bases and J by 1 base. Germline CDR1 is SQVTM and CDR2 is ANQGSEA. The CDR3 is CSVESVGLAGSYEQYF. The CDR3 bases are TGCAGCGTTGAATCAGTAGGGCTAGCGGGGTCCTACGAGCAGTACTTC.